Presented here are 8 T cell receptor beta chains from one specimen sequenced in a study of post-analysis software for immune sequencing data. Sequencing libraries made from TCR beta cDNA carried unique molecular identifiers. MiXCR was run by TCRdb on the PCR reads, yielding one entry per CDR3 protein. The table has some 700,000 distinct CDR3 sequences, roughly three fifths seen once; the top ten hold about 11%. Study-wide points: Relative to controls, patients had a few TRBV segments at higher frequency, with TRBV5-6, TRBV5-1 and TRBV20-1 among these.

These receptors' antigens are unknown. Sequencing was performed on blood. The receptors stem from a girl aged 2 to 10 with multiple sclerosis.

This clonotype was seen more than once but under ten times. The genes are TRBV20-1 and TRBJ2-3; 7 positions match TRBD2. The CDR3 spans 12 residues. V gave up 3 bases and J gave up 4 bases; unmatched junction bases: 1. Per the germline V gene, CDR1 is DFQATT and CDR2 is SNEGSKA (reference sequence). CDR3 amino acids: CSARAGADTQYF. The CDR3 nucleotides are TGCAGTGCTAGGGCGGGGGCAGATACGCAGTATTTT.

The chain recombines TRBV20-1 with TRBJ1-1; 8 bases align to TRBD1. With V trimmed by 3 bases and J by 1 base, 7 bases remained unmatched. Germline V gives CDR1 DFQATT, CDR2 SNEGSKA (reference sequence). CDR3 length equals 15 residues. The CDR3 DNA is TGCAGTGCTAGCGACCCGACAGGGGCGAACACTGAAGCTTTCTTT. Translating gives CSASDPTGANTEAFF.

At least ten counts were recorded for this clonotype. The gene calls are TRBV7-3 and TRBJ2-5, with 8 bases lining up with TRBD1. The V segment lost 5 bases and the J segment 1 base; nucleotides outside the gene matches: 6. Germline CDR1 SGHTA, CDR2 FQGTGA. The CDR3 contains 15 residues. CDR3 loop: CASSQYGTGQETQYF. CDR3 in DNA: TGTGCCAGCAGCCAATACGGGACAGGCCAAGAGACCCAGTACTTC.

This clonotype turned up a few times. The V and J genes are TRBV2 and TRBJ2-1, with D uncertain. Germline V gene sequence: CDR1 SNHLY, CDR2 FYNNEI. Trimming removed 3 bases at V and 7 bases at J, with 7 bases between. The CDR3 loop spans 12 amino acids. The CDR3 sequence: CASSELENEQFF. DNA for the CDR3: TGTGCCAGCAGTGAGCTAGAAAATGAGCAGTTCTTC.

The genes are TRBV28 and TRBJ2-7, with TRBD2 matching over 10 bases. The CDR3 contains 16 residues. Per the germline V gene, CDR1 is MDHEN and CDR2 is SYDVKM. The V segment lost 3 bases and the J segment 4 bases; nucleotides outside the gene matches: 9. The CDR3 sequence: CASSFRVPSGSYEQYF. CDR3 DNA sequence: TGTGCCAGCAGTTTTCGGGTCCCTAGCGGGAGTTACGAGCAGTACTTC.

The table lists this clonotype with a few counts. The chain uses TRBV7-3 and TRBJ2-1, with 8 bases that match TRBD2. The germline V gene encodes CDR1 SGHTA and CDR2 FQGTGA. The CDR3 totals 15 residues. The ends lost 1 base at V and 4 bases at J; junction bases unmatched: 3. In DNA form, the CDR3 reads TGTGCCAGCAGCTTAAGCCTAGCGGGTTACAATGAGCAGTTCTTC. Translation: CASSLSLAGYNEQFF.

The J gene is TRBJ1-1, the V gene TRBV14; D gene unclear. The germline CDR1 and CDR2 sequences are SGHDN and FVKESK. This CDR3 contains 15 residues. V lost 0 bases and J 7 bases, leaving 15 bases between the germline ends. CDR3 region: CASSQDLRRYGEAFF. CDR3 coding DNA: TGTGCCAGCAGCCAAGACCTCCGGCGTTACGGTGAAGCTTTCTTT.

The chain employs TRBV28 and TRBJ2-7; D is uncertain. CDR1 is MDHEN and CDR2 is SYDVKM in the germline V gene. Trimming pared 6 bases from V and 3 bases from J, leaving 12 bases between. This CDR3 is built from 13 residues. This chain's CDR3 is CASSHFPDYEQYF. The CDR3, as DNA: TGTGCCAGCAGCCACTTCCCAGACTACGAGCAGTACTTC.